The 29 T cell receptor beta chains below were found in one sample sequenced in a study of regulatory T cells in long-lasting Graves disease (dated by TCRdb to the early 2020s). What this sample's time point label stands for: newly diagnosed GD, antithyroid drugs for less than 3 months. For both TCR sequencing and RNA sequencing, RNA was extracted from PBMCs in TRIzol. Library construction relied on multiplex PCR. The instrument given in TCRdb is Illumina HiSeq 4000. CDR3 regions were amplified by Arm-PCR with iRepertoire HTBI primers to construct TCR beta libraries. TCRdb itself trimmed the public reads at Q25 with fastp, ran MiXCR and retained productive beta chains. Every distinct CDR3 protein forms one entry, paired with its most common genes and DNA. The sample yields a few hundred thousand distinct CDR3 sequences; about 17% were counted once. Around 15% of the sample rests with the top ten. These data were also filed under a second study, of T cells in Graves' hyperthyroidism and ophthalmopathy.

The sample was peripheral blood mononuclear cells (PBMCs), taken at new diagnosis, from a patient treated with antithyroid drugs. The receptors originated from a woman under 40 with Graves disease. Donor details come from another sample of the same person, matched by shared clones.

In its sample, this clonotype was seen many times. The V and J genes are TRBV6-1 and TRBJ1-1; unclear D gene. V dropped 4 bases and J dropped 1 base, with 10 bases sitting between them. The germline V gene has CDR1 MNHNS and CDR2 SASEGT. The CDR3 contains 14 residues. In DNA form, the CDR3 reads TGTGCCAGCAGTGTATCACCGCAGAACACTGAAGCTTTCTTT. Its protein is CASSVSPQNTEAFF.

The CDR3 protein is CSARALPDRGSYEQYF. CDR3 nucleotides: TGCAGTGCTAGAGCTCTTCCTGACAGGGGCTCCTACGAGCAGTACTTC. V and J are TRBV20-1 and TRBJ2-7; 8 bases are shared with TRBD1. Germline lookup yields CDR1 DFQATT and CDR2 SNEGSKA (reference sequence). J lost 0 bases, V lost 1 base, and 8 bases had no gene match. The CDR3 spans 16 residues.

The CDR3 is CASSQDRWRLTHGNEQFF. The CDR3 DNA is TGTGCCAGCAGCCAAGACAGGTGGCGACTAACCCACGGGAATGAGCAGTTCTTC. This chain links TRBV4-2 with TRBJ2-1, with D perhaps TRBD2 (5 bases). With 0 bases removed from V and 7 bases from J, the gap between germline ends came to 22 bases. The CDR3 contains 18 residues. Germline CDR1 and CDR2: LGHNA and YNFKEQ.

This clonotype occurred many times. V gene TRBV12-5 combines with J gene TRBJ2-2; D unresolved. V gave up 3 bases and J gave up 6 bases, with 17 bases separating them. CDR1 and CDR2 from the germline V gene are LGHNT and FRNRAP. The CDR3 is 16 amino acids. CDR3 sequence: CASGLTRILGAGELFF. CDR3 nucleotides: TGTGCTAGTGGTTTAACTCGGATCCTAGGTGCCGGGGAGCTGTTTTTT.

This clonotype was counted ten times or more. The chain couples TRBV20-1 to TRBJ1-1; D remains ambiguous. Germline assignment: CDR1 DFQATT and CDR2 SNEGSKA (reference sequence). Between the trimmed V and J ends, which lost 6 bases and 0 bases, there was a span of 14 bases. The CDR3 sequence is 14 residues long. The CDR3 spells CSAPKPPMNTEAFF. As DNA, the CDR3 is TGCAGTGCGCCTAAGCCACCCATGAACACTGAAGCTTTCTTT.

This clonotype was seen many times. The rearrangement uses TRBV5-1 and TRBJ2-7; 9 bases are shared with TRBD1. Germline V lookup: CDR1 SGHRS, CDR2 YFSETQ. The V and J ends lost 4 bases and 0 bases, in that order; junction bases with no gene match: 5. The CDR3 totals 15 residues. The CDR3 bases are TGCGCCAGCAGCCCGAGGGACAGGGCCTCCTACGAGCAGTACTTC. This codes for CASSPRDRASYEQYF. Full variable domain (rest looked up from reference TRBV5-1 and TRBJ2-7): KAGVTQTPRYLIKTRGQQVTLSCSPISGHRSVSWYQQTPGQGLQFLFEYFSETQRNKGNFPGRFSGRQFSNSRSEMNVSTLELGDSALYLCASSPRDRASYEQYFGPGTRLTVT.

In its sample, this clonotype was seen many times. This may come from a read error, since a much larger clone is one base off. V and J are TRBV7-2 and TRBJ1-5; possibly TRBD1 for D (5 bases). The germline V and J ends were trimmed by 4 bases and 3 bases, with 7 bases remaining between them. Germline loops: CDR1 SGHTA, CDR2 FQGNSA. This CDR3 has 13 residues. The chain's CDR3 is CASSSGNNQPQHF. The DNA for the CDR3 is TGTGCCAGCAGCTCAGGGAACAATCAGCCCCAGCATTTT.

V gene TRBV28 combines with J gene TRBJ1-4, with 8 nucleotides matching TRBD1. Germline CDR1 and CDR2: MDHEN and SYDVKM. V lost 4 bases, J lost 4 bases, and 5 bases stayed unmatched. This CDR3 is 15 amino acids long. CDR3: CASSSRTGRNEKLFF. CDR3 nucleotide sequence: TGTGCCAGCAGTTCCCGGACAGGGCGTAATGAAAAACTGTTTTTT.

This chain joins TRBV7-2 and TRBJ1-5; 10 bases align to TRBD1. Unmatched junction bases numbered 8, after V lost 4 bases and J lost 2 bases. The CDR3 spans 17 residues. Looked up from germline, CDR1 is SGHTA and CDR2 is FQGNSA. This chain's CDR3 is CASSSQTGGAGNQPQHF. The CDR3 region has the DNA TGTGCCAGCAGCTCTCAGACAGGGGGCGCGGGCAATCAGCCCCAGCATTTT.

In regard to this clonotype: With a much larger clone just one base away, this may be a read error. The V gene is TRBV5-4, the J gene TRBJ2-5, with D perhaps matching TRBD1 (6 bases). The CDR3 sequence is 15 residues long. CDR1 and CDR2 (germline): SGHNT, YYREEE (reference sequence). The CDR3 coding sequence is TGTGTCAGCAGCCCCGATACAGGGTCCCCAGAGACCCAGTACTTC. Protein sequence: CVSSPDTGSPETQYF.

The table lists this clonotype with many counts. The chain has TRBV5-1 and TRBJ2-7; the match to TRBD1 covers 10 bases. The CDR3 contains 15 residues. The J segment lost 3 bases and the V segment lost 2 bases, leaving 5 bases of the junction unmatched. CDR1 and CDR2 (germline): SGHRS, YFSETQ. CDR3 sequence: CASSFDRDRGYEQYF. DNA for the CDR3: TGCGCCAGCAGCTTCGACCGGGACAGGGGCTACGAGCAGTACTTC.

This clonotype was recorded once. A much larger clonotype is one base distant, so this may be a read error. This chain joins TRBV6-1 and TRBJ2-3, with a weak D call TRBD2 (5 bases). The CDR3 covers 14 residues. CDR1 and CDR2 from the germline V gene are MNHNS and SASEGT. V lost 6 bases and J 4 bases, leaving 14 bases between the germline ends. CDR3 residues: CASRDFSVADTQYF. The CDR3 DNA is TGTGCCAGCAGGGATTTTAGCGTCGCAGATACGCAGTATTTT.

The table lists this clonotype with many counts. This sequence joins TRBV20-1 and TRBJ2-1; TRBD1 matches at 8 bases. The ends lost 5 bases at V and 1 base at J; junction bases unmatched: 7. Germline CDR1 is DFQATT and CDR2 is SNEGSKA (reference sequence). The CDR3 loop spans 15 amino acids. For the CDR3, the DNA is TGCAGTGCTTCACAGGGGGTCCGGTCCTACAATGAGCAGTTCTTC. Its protein product is CSASQGVRSYNEQFF.

The rearrangement joins TRBV29-1 to TRBJ1-1, with TRBD1 as a possible D gene (5 bases). CDR1 is SQVTM and CDR2 is ANQGSEA in the germline V gene. The V end lost 5 bases, the J end lost 1 base, and 11 bases lay between the germline ends. The CDR3 runs to 13 residues. The CDR3 region has the DNA TGCAGCGTTCGGGACGGATCGAACACTGAAGCTTTCTTT. Encoded protein: CSVRDGSNTEAFF.

This clonotype showed up many times. The chain is built from TRBV27 and TRBJ2-1; the D gene is possibly TRBD1 (6 bases). CDR3 length: 14 residues. Trimming took off 7 bases at V and 4 bases at J, with 14 bases between the two ends. Germline CDR1 reads MNHEY; CDR2 reads SMNVEV (reference sequence). This CDR3 reads CASTEQGRYNEQFF. The CDR3 DNA reads TGTGCCAGCACTGAGCAGGGGCGGTACAATGAGCAGTTCTTC.

V is TRBV30 and J is TRBJ1-1; D unresolved. V lost 0 bases, J lost 2 bases, and 10 bases lay in between. From germline, CDR1 is GTSNPN and CDR2 SVGIG (reference sequence). The CDR3 loop spans 14 amino acids. The CDR3 DNA sequence: TGTGCCTGGAGTGTAACCGGGATCAACACTGAAGCTTTCTTT. Translating it yields CAWSVTGINTEAFF. The full variable domain, with the rest looked up from reference TRBV30 and TRBJ1-1, is SQTIHQWPATLVQPVGSPLSLECTVEGTSNPNLYWYRQAAGRGLQLLFYSVGIGQISSEVPQNLSASRPQDRQFILSSKKLLLSDSGFYLCAWSVTGINTEAFFGQGTRLTVV.

This clonotype came up a few times. The chain has TRBV7-9 and TRBJ1-1; the D is unclear. Germline assignment: CDR1 SEHNR and CDR2 FQNEAQ (reference sequence). The CDR3 has 14 residues. With 3 bases removed from V and 0 bases from J, the gap between germline ends came to 8 bases. The CDR3 loop is CASSFGVMNTEAFF. The CDR3 DNA reads TGTGCCAGCAGCTTTGGGGTTATGAACACTGAAGCTTTCTTT.

In this sample, this clonotype turned up many times. The chain joins TRBV6-2 or TRBV6-3 to TRBJ1-2; D not resolved. The germline V and J ends were trimmed by 4 bases and 6 bases, with 12 bases remaining between them. Germline loops: CDR1 MNHEY, CDR2 SVGEGT. The CDR3 sequence is 13 residues long. The CDR3, as DNA: TGTGCCAGCAGTTCCCCGCGTACCCATGGCTACACCTTC. Its protein product is CASSSPRTHGYTF.

This clonotype was counted ten times or more. The chain uses TRBV5-5 and TRBJ2-1; no firm D call. This CDR3 spans 15 amino acids. Looked up from germline, CDR1 is SGHKS and CDR2 is YYEKEE (reference sequence). Trimming left V 1 base short and J 5 bases short, with 13 bases between. In nucleotides, the CDR3 is TGTGCCAGCAGCTTGAACACCTTGACGAACAATGAGCAGTTCTTC. It codes for CASSLNTLTNNEQFF.

This clonotype came up many times. The chain uses TRBV6-2 or TRBV6-3 and TRBJ2-5, with 11 bases identical to TRBD2. Germline CDR1 and CDR2: MNHEY and SVGEGT. The V gene end was trimmed by 2 bases and the J gene end by 8 bases; junction bases not matched to a gene: 16. CDR3 length: 18 amino acids. CDR3 loop: CASSYGGAGLADLLTQYF. The CDR3 DNA reads as TGTGCCAGCAGTTACGGGGGTGCGGGACTAGCGGACCTTTTAACCCAGTACTTC.

This clonotype has at least ten counts. The chain carries TRBV3-1 and TRBJ1-4; no definite D call. Germline CDR1 LGHDT, CDR2 YNNKEL (reference sequence). The CDR3 consists of 14 residues. Trimming stripped 3 bases from V and 1 base from J, with 6 bases between. The CDR3 protein is CASSQAGTNEKLFF. In nucleotides, the CDR3 is TGTGCCAGCAGCCAGGCCGGAACTAATGAAAAACTGTTTTTT.

This clonotype was seen ten or more times. This chain connects TRBV6-1 to TRBJ2-7, with 11 bases fitting TRBD1. CDR1 is MNHNS, CDR2 SASEGT, per germline. The CDR3 extends over 12 amino acids. J gave up 5 bases and V 8 bases, and 2 bases lay outside the gene matches. The CDR3 nucleotides read TGTGCCAGCGGACAGGGGGCCAACGAGCAGTACTTC. It yields the protein CASGQGANEQYF.

This clonotype was recorded at least ten times. The J gene is TRBJ1-6, the V gene TRBV3-1, with 9 bases matching TRBD1. V was clipped by 4 bases and J by 6 bases; unmatched bases: 4. CDR3 length: 15 residues. Looked up from germline, CDR1 is LGHDT and CDR2 is YNNKEL (reference sequence). In DNA, the CDR3 is TGTGCCAGCAGCCCGGGACAGGGTGCTAATTCACCCCTCCACTTT. This gives the protein CASSPGQGANSPLHF.

The sample holds many counts of this clonotype. J is TRBJ2-7 and V is TRBV5-1; maybe TRBD2 (6 bases). Germline CDR1 reads SGHRS; CDR2 reads YFSETQ. V was trimmed by 2 bases and J by 2 bases, leaving 14 bases between them. This CDR3 is 15 amino acids long. The CDR3 sequence: CASSFGGGSTYEQYF. The CDR3 DNA sequence: TGCGCCAGCAGCTTTGGGGGAGGTAGCACCTACGAGCAGTACTTC.

The sample holds many counts of this clonotype. This chain links TRBV20-1 with TRBJ1-1, with TRBD1 matching 10 bases. Unmatched junction bases numbered 18, after V lost 2 bases and J lost 3 bases. There are 19 residues in the CDR3. CDR1 and CDR2 (germline): DFQATT, SNEGSKA (reference sequence). For the CDR3, the DNA is TGCAGTGCTAGATCCTATAGGAGGACAGGGGGAAAGGGATACACTGAAGCTTTCTTT. It encodes CSARSYRRTGGKGYTEAFF.

This clonotype was detected ten times or more. The chain links TRBV10-3 to TRBJ1-5; D not resolved. V shed 0 bases and J shed 5 bases, with 11 bases lying between them. Germline values: CDR1 ENHRY, CDR2 SYGVKD. CDR3 length equals 15 residues. The CDR3 DNA reads as TGTGCCATCAGTGAGTCGTTGGCTCGCGATCAGCCCCAGCATTTT. Translation gives CAISESLARDQPQHF.

This clonotype was observed many times. The V and J genes are TRBV6-1 and TRBJ2-7; a weak D match, TRBD1 (6 bases). Trimming removed 4 bases at V and 2 bases at J, with 27 bases between. Looked up from germline, CDR1 is MNHNS and CDR2 is SASEGT. The CDR3 spans 19 residues. The CDR3 loop reads CASSGDPPPQGPQTYEQYF. The CDR3 DNA is TGTGCCAGCAGTGGGGATCCACCTCCGCAGGGGCCCCAGACCTACGAGCAGTACTTC.

There are many counts of this clonotype. The chain carries TRBV6-1 and TRBJ1-1, with D tentatively TRBD1 (5 bases). Germline assignment: CDR1 MNHNS and CDR2 SASEGT. V was cut by 7 bases and J by 1 base, with 28 bases left in between. CDR3 length: 19 residues. CDR3 residues: CASTAGWGEGNEGNTEAFF. The CDR3 DNA sequence: TGTGCCAGCACCGCCGGATGGGGGGAAGGGAATGAGGGGAACACTGAAGCTTTCTTT.

On this clonotype itself: Possible read error: a much larger clone is one base away. The chain is built from TRBV3-1 and TRBJ1-1; 10 bases are a match to TRBD1. This CDR3 region has 16 residues. CDR1 is LGHDT and CDR2 is YNNKEL in the germline V gene (reference sequence). The CDR3 region is CAGSQGARQGATEAFF. CDR3 nucleotides: TGTGCCGGCAGCCAAGGGGCCAGACAGGGGGCGACTGAAGCTTTCTTT.